The 17 T cell receptor beta chains listed next were all sequenced from one sample in a study. TCRdb re-called the 5' RACE reads with MiXCR, one entry per CDR3 protein. This repertoire shows fewer than 12,000 distinct CDR3 sequences, about a sixth found once; its top ten account for roughly 3.8%. Cells sorted as Tregs were CD4+, CD25+ and CD127-/low. Sequencing was carried out using Tregs sorted from a lymph node. The receptors shown here come from a female donor with breast cancer.

The rearrangement links TRBV5-1 to TRBJ2-7, with 8 bases fitting TRBD2. Per germline, CDR1 SGHRS and CDR2 YFSETQ. V was clipped by 2 bases and J by 5 bases; unmatched bases: 6. The CDR3 has 14 amino acids. Here the CDR3 reads CASSFSGDTHEQYF. The CDR3 bases are TGCGCCAGCAGCTTTAGCGGGGATACCCACGAGCAGTACTTC.

This clonotype was detected many times. The chain joins TRBV14 to TRBJ1-2; D call uncertain. V lost 4 bases, J lost 6 bases, and 18 bases lay in between. Germline lookup yields CDR1 SGHDN and CDR2 FVKESK. The CDR3 runs to 15 residues. CDR3 in amino acids: CASSPRLLPGHGYTF. CDR3 DNA sequence: TGTGCCAGCAGCCCCCGACTCCTACCGGGTCATGGCTACACCTTC.

This clonotype was found many times. The chain employs TRBV20-1 and TRBJ2-1; possibly TRBD2 for D (6 bases). Deletions cut 0 bases from V and 12 bases from J, with 18 bases between. The germline gives CDR1 DFQATT, CDR2 SNEGSKA (reference sequence). The CDR3 contains 14 residues. Written as DNA, the CDR3 is TGCAGTGCTAGAGATCTGCGGGACTCCCTATCGCAGTTCTTC. It encodes CSARDLRDSLSQFF.

Note on this clonotype: No conserved phenylalanine or tryptophan is present at the end of the CDR3, so a read error is the likely explanation. The gene calls are TRBV5-1 and TRBJ2-7; D may be TRBD1 or TRBD2 (6 bases each). Germline values: CDR1 SGHRS, CDR2 YFSETQ. This CDR3 contains 16 residues. V gave up 4 bases and J gave up 0 bases, with 17 bases separating them. CDR3 sequence: CASSPRRGPSSYEQYS. Here the CDR3 DNA reads TGCGCCAGCAGCCCCCGCCGGGGGCCGAGCTCCTACGAGCAGTACTCC.

Many counts were recorded for this clonotype. The chain uses TRBV18 and TRBJ1-6, with 9 bases aligning to TRBD1. Germline values: CDR1 KGHSH, CDR2 LQKENI. V was clipped by 4 bases and J by 7 bases; unmatched bases: 2. This CDR3 is built from 14 residues. CDR3 bases: TGTGCCAGCTCACGGGACAGGGAAAATTCACCCCTCCACTTT. This codes for CASSRDRENSPLHF.

This clonotype was picked up many times. The CDR3 sequence: CASSELGQVYRYGYTF. The CDR3 region has the DNA TGTGCCAGCAGTGAACTTGGACAGGTTTACCGCTATGGCTACACCTTC. The chain links TRBV6-1 to TRBJ1-2, with 7 nucleotides matching TRBD1. CDR1 and CDR2 (germline): MNHNS, SASEGT. This CDR3 is 16 amino acids long. With 2 bases clipped from V and 4 bases from J, the junction kept 10 bases outside the gene matches.

There are many counts of this clonotype. V is TRBV4-2 and J is TRBJ1-2; D possibly corresponds to TRBD1 (5 bases). CDR3 size: 14 residues. The V gene lost 0 bases and the J gene lost 4 bases, with 9 bases spanning the gap. Germline V CDR1 and CDR2: LGHNA, YNFKEQ. The CDR3, as DNA: TGTGCCAGCAGCCAAGAGAGGGGTGGCTATGGCTACACCTTC. Residues: CASSQERGGYGYTF.

This clonotype was seen at least ten times. The chain has TRBV28 and TRBJ1-4, with TRBD1 matching over 8 bases. The CDR3 runs 15 residues. Germline V gene data show CDR1 as MDHEN and CDR2 as SYDVKM. The trim removed 5 bases at V and 3 bases at J, leaving 5 bases unmatched. CDR3 region: CASSGDRSPNEKLFF. CDR3 DNA: TGTGCCAGCAGTGGGGACAGGAGCCCTAATGAAAAACTGTTTTTT.

The J gene is TRBJ2-4, the V gene TRBV6-2 or TRBV6-3, with D unresolved. This CDR3 region has 11 residues. Germline V gene lookup returns CDR1 MNHEY and CDR2 SVGEGT. V lost 2 bases and J lost 6, with 2 bases in between. The CDR3 loop reads CASSYGNIQYF. CDR3 coding DNA: TGTGCCAGCAGTTACGGAAACATTCAGTACTTC.

This clonotype turned up a few times. A much bigger clone sits one base away, suggesting this may be a read error. This chain joins TRBV27 and TRBJ1-1; no clear D gene. The CDR3 sequence is 14 residues long. Germline CDR1 reads MNHEY; CDR2 reads SMNVEV (reference sequence). The CDR3 DNA reads as TGTGCCTGCAGTCCCATCGGACTGAACACTGAAGCTTTCTTT. Residues: CACSPIGLNTEAFF.

The chain has TRBV7-2 and TRBJ2-2; the D gene is possibly TRBD2 (6 bases). Trimming cost V 2 bases and J 0 bases, with 10 bases left between them. CDR3 length equals 16 residues. The germline V gene has CDR1 SGHTA and CDR2 FQGNSA. The CDR3, as DNA: TGTGCCAGCAGCTTATCGGCTAGCGCGAACACCGGGGAGCTGTTTTTT. Its translation is CASSLSASANTGELFF.

Within the sample, this clonotype is medium-sized (0.01 to 0.1%). The chain employs TRBV6-2 or TRBV6-3 and TRBJ1-2; 7 nucleotides agree with TRBD1. V was clipped by 5 bases and J by 3 bases; unmatched bases: 9. Germline V gene data show CDR1 as MNHEY and CDR2 as SVGEGT. CDR3 length equals 15 residues. The CDR3 loop is CASSQYKGADYGYTF. CDR3 coding DNA: TGTGCCAGCAGTCAATATAAGGGGGCGGACTATGGCTACACCTTC.

This clonotype has at least ten counts. CDR3 DNA: TGTGCCAGCAGTGACTTTAGGCCAGGGAGTTATCACTCTGGAAACACCATATATTTT. It is translated as CASSDFRPGSYHSGNTIYF. The V and J genes are TRBV25-1 and TRBJ1-3, with D maybe TRBD1 (5 bases). CDR3 length: 19 amino acids. The V end lost 3 bases, the J end lost 0 bases, and 21 bases lay between the germline ends. Germline V lookup: CDR1 MGHDK, CDR2 SYGVNS. The full variable domain, its missing parts supplied by reference TRBV25-1 and TRBJ1-3, is EADIYQTPRYLVIGTGKKITLECSQTMGHDKMYWYQQDPGMELHLIHYSYGVNSTEKGDLSSESTVSRIRTEHFPLTLESARPSHTSQYLCASSDFRPGSYHSGNTIYFGEGSWLTVV.

By sample share, this clonotype is medium-sized. The chain couples TRBV4-3 to TRBJ2-1; D not certain. The CDR3 spans 15 residues. CDR1 is LGHNA and CDR2 is YSLEER in the germline V gene. V was trimmed by 6 bases and J by 5 bases, leaving 17 bases between them. The CDR3 bases are TGCGCCAGCAGTATCGGGCCCCAGCTGGACAATGAGCAGTTCTTC. Translated, it gives CASSIGPQLDNEQFF.

J is TRBJ2-1 and V is TRBV3-1; TRBD2 agrees at 8 bases. There are 14 residues in the CDR3. V dropped 3 bases and J dropped 9; count of bases not matched to a gene: 7. Germline values: CDR1 LGHDT, CDR2 YNNKEL (reference sequence). For the CDR3, the DNA is TGTGCCAGCAGCCACAGCGGGGGCGGGGGTGAGCAGTTCTTC. Translating gives CASSHSGGGGEQFF.

On this clonotype: Because the CDR3 is missing its conserved closing phenylalanine or tryptophan, this is likely a read error. The rearrangement joins TRBV27 to TRBJ1-5; no reliable D call. The length of the CDR3 is 15 residues. CDR1 and CDR2 from the germline V gene are MNHEY and SMNVEV (reference sequence). V lost 2 bases to trimming and J lost 0 bases, with 8 bases between them. The chain's CDR3 is CASSLRAISNQPQHV. CDR3 in DNA: TGTGCCAGCAGTTTAAGGGCAATTAGCAATCAGCCCCAGCATGTT.

This clonotype was detected ten times or more. The chain employs TRBV18 and TRBJ1-1; D is uncertain. Trimming stripped 4 bases from V and 4 bases from J, with 13 bases between. This CDR3 contains 14 residues. CDR1 and CDR2 (germline): KGHSH, LQKENI. DNA of the CDR3: TGTGCCAGCTCACAACCCTCTGGAGGCACTGAAGCTTTCTTT. Protein sequence: CASSQPSGGTEAFF.